This is a list of T cell receptor beta chains from one sample in a study of T cell responses to AZD1222 COVID-19 vaccine. The method was immunoSEQ multiplex PCR; TCRdb's version includes in-frame clones alone and lacks a portion of them. This repertoire shows roughly 110,000 clones, about 85% found once; its top ten account for 4.5% to 5.5%. Sequencing used peripheral blood, obtained 28 days after the second AZD1222 dose. The receptors were sampled from an adult who received the AZD1222 COVID-19 vaccine. Both conserved end residues are part of each CDR3. A D gene is named only where the DNA matches it firmly. Clone size appears in some rows only: once, few, many, or a class for an expanded clone.

j_gene: TRBJ1-6; d_gene: .; v_gene: TRBV7-8; abundance: .; CDR3nt: TGTGCCAGCAGCCTAGGGGTCGCGGGAACCTATAATTCACCCCTCCACTTT; CDR3aa: CASSLGVAGTYNSPLHF
j_gene: TRBJ1-1; d_gene: TRBD1; v_gene: TRBV18; abundance: .; CDR3nt: TGTGCCAGCTCACCCGGACAGGTGAACACTGAAGCTTTCTTT; CDR3aa: CASSPGQVNTEAFF
j_gene: TRBJ1-6; d_gene: .; v_gene: TRBV27; abundance: .; CDR3nt: TGTGCCAGCAGCCAAACTTCAGGCAGCTCCTATAATTCACCCCTCCACTTT; CDR3aa: CASSQTSGSSYNSPLHF
j_gene: TRBJ2-1; d_gene: .; v_gene: TRBV6-5; abundance: .; CDR3nt: TGTGCCAGCAGCCTATATCCCTACAATGAGCAGTTCTTC; CDR3aa: CASSLYPYNEQFF
j_gene: TRBJ2-3; d_gene: TRBD2; v_gene: TRBV24-1; abundance: .; CDR3nt: TGTGCCACCAGTGACCCCGGGACTAGCGGGGGGCCAGATACGCAGTATTTT; CDR3aa: CATSDPGTSGGPDTQYF
j_gene: TRBJ1-5; d_gene: TRBD1; v_gene: TRBV7-9; abundance: few; CDR3nt: TGTGCCAGCAGCCCCACAGGGGGCGGGAATCAGCCCCAGCATTTT; CDR3aa: CASSPTGGGNQPQHF
j_gene: TRBJ2-1; d_gene: TRBD2; v_gene: TRBV7-3; abundance: .; CDR3nt: TGTGCCAGCAGCCCCGGACTAGCGGGGGCTAATGAGCAGTTCTTC; CDR3aa: CASSPGLAGANEQFF
j_gene: TRBJ2-7; d_gene: TRBD1; v_gene: TRBV29-1; abundance: .; CDR3nt: TGCAGCGTTGAGTTGCAGGGGGAAATTGCCTACGAGCAGTACTTC; CDR3aa: CSVELQGEIAYEQYF
j_gene: TRBJ2-2; d_gene: .; v_gene: TRBV11-2; abundance: .; CDR3nt: TGTGCCAGCAGCTTAGGGGGACTGGCCGGGGAGCTGTTTTTT; CDR3aa: CASSLGGLAGELFF
j_gene: TRBJ1-1; d_gene: TRBD1; v_gene: TRBV11-3; abundance: few; CDR3nt: TGTGCCAGCAGCCAAGCAGGGGGCACTGAAGCTTTCTTT; CDR3aa: CASSQAGGTEAFF
j_gene: TRBJ1-4; d_gene: TRBD1; v_gene: TRBV19; abundance: .; CDR3nt: TGTGCCAGTAGTCCCGGGACAGGGAATGAAAAACTGTTTTTT; CDR3aa: CASSPGTGNEKLFF
j_gene: TRBJ2-2; d_gene: .; v_gene: TRBV5-1; abundance: .; CDR3nt: TGCGCCAGCAGCTTGGGAGCCGGCGGACGTTCGAACACCGGGGAGCTGTTTTTT; CDR3aa: CASSLGAGGRSNTGELFF
j_gene: TRBJ1-5; d_gene: .; v_gene: TRBV6-5; abundance: once; CDR3nt: TGTGCCAGCGGCAGTCAAGGGGATCAGCCCCAGCATTTT; CDR3aa: CASGSQGDQPQHF
j_gene: TRBJ2-3; d_gene: TRBD2; v_gene: TRBV6-2/TRBV6-3; abundance: .; CDR3nt: TGTGCCAGCAGCTCTTCGGCGGGGGGAGGCACAGATACGCAGTATTTT; CDR3aa: CASSSSAGGGTDTQYF
j_gene: TRBJ1-4; d_gene: TRBD1; v_gene: TRBV7-2; abundance: .; CDR3nt: TGTGCCAGCAGCGCTGACAGGGGAAGCGAAAAACTGTTTTTT; CDR3aa: CASSADRGSEKLFF
j_gene: TRBJ2-7; d_gene: .; v_gene: TRBV2; abundance: .; CDR3nt: TGTGCCAGCAAGGCCGGTTCCTACGAGCAGTACTTC; CDR3aa: CASKAGSYEQYF
j_gene: TRBJ2-7; d_gene: TRBD1; v_gene: TRBV2; abundance: .; CDR3nt: TGTGCCAGCAGTGAGTTCACAGGGGCTACCTACGAGCAGTACTTC; CDR3aa: CASSEFTGATYEQYF